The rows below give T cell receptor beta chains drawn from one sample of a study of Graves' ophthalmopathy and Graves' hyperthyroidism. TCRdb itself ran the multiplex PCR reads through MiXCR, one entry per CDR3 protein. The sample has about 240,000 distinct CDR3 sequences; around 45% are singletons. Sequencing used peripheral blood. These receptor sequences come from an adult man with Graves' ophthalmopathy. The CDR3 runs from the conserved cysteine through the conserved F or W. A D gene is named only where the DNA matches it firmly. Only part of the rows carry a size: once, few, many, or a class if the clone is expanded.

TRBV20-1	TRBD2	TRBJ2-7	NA	TGCAGTGCTAACCTCGGACTAGCGGGAGGGGGCGAGCAGTACTTC	CSANLGLAGGGEQYF
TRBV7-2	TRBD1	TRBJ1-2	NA	TGTGCCAGCAGCACTGACCAAGGACAGGGAAGAGGCTGCACCTTC	CASSTDQGQGRGCTF
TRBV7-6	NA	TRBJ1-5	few	TGTGCCAGCAGCCAAGACAGGAATCAGCCCCAGCATTTT	CASSQDRNQPQHF
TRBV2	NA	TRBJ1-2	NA	TGTGCCAGCAGCCAGGGACGGAGCTATGGCTACACCTTC	CASSQGRSYGYTF
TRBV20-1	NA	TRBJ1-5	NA	TGCAGTGCTAGAGATGGTGGTGTTAGCAATCAGCCCCAGCATTTT	CSARDGGVSNQPQHF
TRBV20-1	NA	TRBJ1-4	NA	TGCAGTGCCCAGGGGAGAGGGAATGAAAAACTGCTTTTT	CSAQGRGNEKLLF
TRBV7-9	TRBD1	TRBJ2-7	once	TGTGCCAGCAGCTGGATTTACAGGGGATCTGCAGAGCAGTACTTC	CASSWIYRGSAEQYF
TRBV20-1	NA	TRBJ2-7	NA	TGCAGTGCTAGAGATACAGACTACGAGCAGTACTTC	CSARDTDYEQYF
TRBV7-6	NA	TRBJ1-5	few	TGTGCCAGCAGCTTAGGTGTCAGCAATCAGCCCCAGCATTTT	CASSLGVSNQPQHF
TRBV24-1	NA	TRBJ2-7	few	TGTGCCACCCAGGGAGCCTCCTACGAGCAGTACTTC	CATQGASYEQYF
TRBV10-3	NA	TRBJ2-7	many	TGTGCCATCAGTGATAGTAACAGTCAAGTCTACGAGCAGTACTTC	CAISDSNSQVYEQYF
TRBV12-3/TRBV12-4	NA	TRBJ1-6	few	TGTGCCAGCAGCTGGGTCGGGGAGGCAAATTCACCCCTCCACTTT	CASSWVGEANSPLHF
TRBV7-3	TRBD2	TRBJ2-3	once	TGTGCCAGCAGCCCGTGGACTAGCGGGAGGGCTAGCACAGATACGCAGTATTTT	CASSPWTSGRASTDTQYF
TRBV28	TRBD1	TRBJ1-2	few	TGTGCCAGCAGCCCTTCCGACGGACAGGGATGGTATGGCTACACCTTC	CASSPSDGQGWYGYTF
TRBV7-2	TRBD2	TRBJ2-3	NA	TGTGCCAGCAGAAGCGGGGCTACAGATACGCAGTATTTT	CASRSGATDTQYF
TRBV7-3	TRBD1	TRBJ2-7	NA	TGTGCCAGCAGCTTAGGGGGACAGGGTTGCGAGCAGTACTTC	CASSLGGQGCEQYF
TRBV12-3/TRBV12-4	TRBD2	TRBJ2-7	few	TGTGCCAGCAGTGAGGCGGGAGCTAACGAGCAGTACTTC	CASSEAGANEQYF
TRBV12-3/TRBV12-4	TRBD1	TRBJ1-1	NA	TGTGCCAGCAGTTTTCGGGACAGTAACACTGAAGCTTTCTTT	CASSFRDSNTEAFF
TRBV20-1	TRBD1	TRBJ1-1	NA	TGCAGTGCTAGGGCAGGGGGCGGCGGTGAAGCTTTCTTT	CSARAGGGGEAFF
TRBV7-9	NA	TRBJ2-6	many	TGTGCCAGCAGCTCGCCGACAGTTAGCTCTGGGGCCAACGTCCTGACTTTC	CASSSPTVSSGANVLTF
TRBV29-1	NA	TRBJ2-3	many	TGCAGCGTTGTCGGAGGGCTCACAGATACGCAGTATTTT	CSVVGGLTDTQYF
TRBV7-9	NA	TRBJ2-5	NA	TGTGCCAGCAGCTCCCCGGGCACCCCCCTCGAGAGAGAGACCCAGTACTTC	CASSSPGTPLERETQYF
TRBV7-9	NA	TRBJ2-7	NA	TGTGCCAGCGGGGTAGAATTGTACTTC	CASGVELYF
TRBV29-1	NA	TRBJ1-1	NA	TGCAGCGTTGAAGATCGCCAGGGGAACACTGAAGCTTTCTTT	CSVEDRQGNTEAFF
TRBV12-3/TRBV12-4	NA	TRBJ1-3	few	TGTGCCAGCAGTTTAAGGGGTAACACCATATATTTT	CASSLRGNTIYF
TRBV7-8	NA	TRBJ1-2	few	TGTGCCAGCAGCTTAAAAGCGGGCGGCCGATCCTATGGCTACACCTTC	CASSLKAGGRSYGYTF